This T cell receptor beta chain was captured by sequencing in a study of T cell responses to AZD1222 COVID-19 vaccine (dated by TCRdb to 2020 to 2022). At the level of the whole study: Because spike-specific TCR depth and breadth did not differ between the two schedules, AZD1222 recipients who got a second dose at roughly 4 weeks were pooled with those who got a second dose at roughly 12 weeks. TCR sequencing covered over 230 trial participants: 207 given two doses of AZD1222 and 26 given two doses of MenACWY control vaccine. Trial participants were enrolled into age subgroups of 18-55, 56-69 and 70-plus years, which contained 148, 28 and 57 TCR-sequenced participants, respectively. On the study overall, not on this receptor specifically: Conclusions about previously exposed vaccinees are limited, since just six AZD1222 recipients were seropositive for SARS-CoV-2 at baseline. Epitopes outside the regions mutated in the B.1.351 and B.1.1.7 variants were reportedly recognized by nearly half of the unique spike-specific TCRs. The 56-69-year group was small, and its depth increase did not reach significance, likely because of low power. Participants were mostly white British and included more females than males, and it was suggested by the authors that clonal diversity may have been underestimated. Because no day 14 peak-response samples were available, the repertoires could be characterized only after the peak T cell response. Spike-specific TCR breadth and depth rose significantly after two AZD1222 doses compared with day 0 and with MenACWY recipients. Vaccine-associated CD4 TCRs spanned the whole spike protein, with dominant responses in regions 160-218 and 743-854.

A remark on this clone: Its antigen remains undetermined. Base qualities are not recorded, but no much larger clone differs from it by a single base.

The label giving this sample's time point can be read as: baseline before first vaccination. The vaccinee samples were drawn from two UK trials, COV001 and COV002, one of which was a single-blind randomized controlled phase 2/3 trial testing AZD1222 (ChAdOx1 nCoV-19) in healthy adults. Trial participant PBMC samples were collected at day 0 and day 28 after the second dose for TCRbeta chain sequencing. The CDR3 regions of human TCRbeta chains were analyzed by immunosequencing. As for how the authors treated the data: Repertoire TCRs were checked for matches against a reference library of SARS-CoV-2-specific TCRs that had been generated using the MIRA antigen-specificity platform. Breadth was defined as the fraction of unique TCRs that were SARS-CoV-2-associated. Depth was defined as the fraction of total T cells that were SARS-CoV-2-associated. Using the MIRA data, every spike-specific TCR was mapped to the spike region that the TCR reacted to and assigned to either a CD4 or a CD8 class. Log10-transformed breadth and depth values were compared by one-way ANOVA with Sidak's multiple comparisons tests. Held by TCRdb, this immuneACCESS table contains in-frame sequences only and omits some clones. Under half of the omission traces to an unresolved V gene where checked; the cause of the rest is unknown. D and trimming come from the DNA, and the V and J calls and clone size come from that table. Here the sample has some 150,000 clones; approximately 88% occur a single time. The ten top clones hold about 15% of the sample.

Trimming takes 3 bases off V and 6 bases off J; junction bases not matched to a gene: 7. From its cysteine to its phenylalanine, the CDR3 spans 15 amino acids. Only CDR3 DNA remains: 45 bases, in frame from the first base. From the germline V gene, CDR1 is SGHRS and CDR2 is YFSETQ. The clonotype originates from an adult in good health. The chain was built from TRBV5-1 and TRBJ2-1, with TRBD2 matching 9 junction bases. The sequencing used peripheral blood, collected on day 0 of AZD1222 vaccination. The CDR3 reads CASSSSGRGGNEQFF. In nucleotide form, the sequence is TGCGCCAGCAGCTCCAGCGGGCGGGGGGGCAATGAGCAGTTCTTC.